Below are 30 T cell receptor beta chains sequenced from a single sample in a study of memory CD4+ T cells and cytomegalovirus serostatus. The table came from immunoSEQ multiplex PCR; TCRdb's copy has only in-frame clones and leaves some out. The sample has approximately 44,000 clones; 70% to 80% are singletons. Single viable CD3+CD4+CD8-CD45RO+ cells were sorted as the memory CD4+ T cells. Sequences were obtained from memory CD4+ T cells from blood. The receptors derive from an adult in good health and CMV-seronegative.

CDR3 coding DNA: TGTGCCAGCAGCTTGGGGGTCAGGGACCAAGAGACCCAGTACTTC. It specifies CASSLGVRDQETQYF. V and J are TRBV5-4 and TRBJ2-5, with D perhaps TRBD1 (5 bases). The CDR3 has 15 residues. Trimming pared 0 bases from V and 0 bases from J, leaving 9 bases between. From germline, CDR1 is SGHNT and CDR2 YYREEE (reference sequence).

The count of this clone is one. The V gene is TRBV19, the J gene TRBJ2-5; 10 positions match TRBD2. The J segment lost 1 base and the V segment lost 8 bases, leaving 1 base of the junction unmatched. CDR3 length: 13 amino acids. The V gene's germline CDR1 is LNHDA and CDR2 SQIVND (reference sequence). CDR3 in amino acids: CASRTSGQETQYF. The CDR3, as DNA: TGTGCCAGTCGGACTAGCGGCCAAGAGACCCAGTACTTC.

The rearrangement links TRBV7-8 to TRBJ2-3; no definite D call. This CDR3 region has 13 residues. Germline CDR1 reads SGHVS; CDR2 reads FQNEAQ. Deletions cut 4 bases from V and 6 bases from J, with 11 bases between. The chain's CDR3 is CASSSFVGDTQYF. CDR3 coding DNA: TGTGCCAGCAGCTCCTTCGTGGGTGATACGCAGTATTTT.

The chain has TRBV10-3 and TRBJ2-1; TRBD2 matches 7 bases. Trimming cost V 9 bases and J 6 bases; bases outside gene matches: 2. The CDR3 is made up of 11 amino acids. The germline gives CDR1 ENHRY, CDR2 SYGVKD. The CDR3 sequence is CAIRTSNEQFF. Written as DNA, the CDR3 is TGTGCCATTAGGACTAGCAATGAGCAGTTCTTC.

CDR3 sequence (DNA): TGTGCCATCAGTAAAACACCCGGGACTAGCGGGTTAGGTGGGCACAATGAGCAGTTCTTC. This translates into CAISKTPGTSGLGGHNEQFF. The rearrangement uses TRBV10-3 and TRBJ2-1; 12 bases agree with TRBD2. Germline V lookup: CDR1 ENHRY, CDR2 SYGVKD. The trim removed 5 bases at V and 5 bases at J, leaving 19 bases unmatched. The CDR3 is 20 residues long.

The chain employs TRBV4-1 and TRBJ2-7; maybe TRBD2 (6 bases). This CDR3 has 17 residues. V shed 0 bases and J shed 4 bases, with 19 bases lying between them. The germline V gene has CDR1 MGHRA and CDR2 YSYEKL. The DNA for the CDR3 is TGCGCCAGCAGCCAAGATTCTGTCAGGCGGGGCTATTACGAGCAGTACTTC. It translates to CASSQDSVRRGYYEQYF.

The rearrangement links TRBV7-8 to TRBJ1-1, with TRBD1 matching 8 bases. Trimming at V came to 5 bases and at J to 13 bases, leaving 9 bases not matched to a gene. Germline values: CDR1 SGHVS, CDR2 FQNEAQ. The CDR3 consists of 12 residues. The CDR3 region has the DNA TGTGCCAGCAGCAGGGACAGGTTCGATGGTTTCTTT. Its protein is CASSRDRFDGFF.

The chain is built from TRBV6-5 and TRBJ2-3; D is uncertain. The germline CDR1 and CDR2 sequences are MNHEY and SVGAGI. Trimming pared 4 bases from V and 0 bases from J, leaving 8 bases between. This CDR3 has 14 amino acids. The CDR3 bases are TGTGCCAGCAGTTCCACGGCTAGCACAGATACGCAGTATTTT. Amino acid sequence: CASSSTASTDTQYF.

The rearrangement uses TRBV5-5 and TRBJ1-1; possible D gene TRBD1, 5 bases. Trimming shortened V by 4 bases and J by 4 bases, and 17 bases separated the two germline ends. Germline assignment: CDR1 SGHKS and CDR2 YYEKEE (reference sequence). This CDR3 is 15 amino acids long. The DNA for the CDR3 is TGTGCCAGCAGCAAGGGGACCGACGGGGGCACTGAAGCTTTCTTT. It translates to CASSKGTDGGTEAFF.

This clone was detected only a few times. CDR3 DNA sequence: TGTGCCAGCAGCCCGGCTTCCCTCTTTCAGGGGAATGGCTACACCTTC. Translation gives CASSPASLFQGNGYTF. V usage is TRBV7-9 and J usage is TRBJ1-2, with D perhaps TRBD1 (6 bases). There are 16 residues in the CDR3. CDR1 is SEHNR and CDR2 is FQNEAQ in the germline V gene (reference sequence). V was trimmed by 5 bases and J by 6 bases, leaving 22 bases between them.

The V and J genes are TRBV7-2 and TRBJ1-5; D ambiguous. Germline V gene sequence: CDR1 SGHTA, CDR2 FQGNSA. The CDR3 is 15 residues long. V lost 0 bases, J lost 1 base, and 7 bases lay in between. In DNA, the CDR3 is TGTGCCAGCAGCTTAGCAGGGCTCAGCAATCAGCCCCAGCATTTT. Residues: CASSLAGLSNQPQHF.

The rearrangement links TRBV18 to TRBJ1-1; D is possibly TRBD1 (6 bases). V shed 6 bases and J shed 0 bases, with 20 bases lying between them. The germline CDR1 and CDR2 sequences are KGHSH and LQKENI. The CDR3 loop spans 17 amino acids. In nucleotides, the CDR3 is TGTGCCAGCTCCCGAACACCAGGGGTCGAAATGAACACTGAAGCTTTCTTT. This sequence encodes CASSRTPGVEMNTEAFF. Variable domain in full (rest from reference TRBV18 and TRBJ1-1): NAGVMQNPRHLVRRRGQEARLRCSPMKGHSHVYWYRQLPEEGLKFMVYLQKENIIDESGMPKERFSAEFPKEGPSILRIQQVVRGDSAAYFCASSRTPGVEMNTEAFFGQGTRLTVV.

The chain couples TRBV9 to TRBJ2-3; D is unresolved. V dropped 4 bases and J dropped 2 bases, with 11 bases sitting between them. This CDR3 has 14 residues. Per germline, CDR1 SGDLS and CDR2 YYNGEE. CDR3 DNA: TGTGCCAGCAGCCTCTTAGGGCTCACAGATACGCAGTATTTT. Its protein is CASSLLGLTDTQYF.

This chain connects TRBV7-9 to TRBJ1-2, with D perhaps TRBD1 (6 bases). V lost 5 bases to trimming and J lost 7 bases, with 20 bases between them. CDR3 length: 15 residues. Per germline, CDR1 SEHNR and CDR2 FQNEAQ (reference sequence). CDR3 bases: TGTGCCAGCAGCCTCGGAGAGGGGGTGGCGCGTGGCTACACCTTC. Translation gives CASSLGEGVARGYTF.

V usage is TRBV28 and J usage is TRBJ1-3; maybe TRBD1 (6 bases). This CDR3 has 17 amino acids. Germline V gene lookup returns CDR1 MDHEN and CDR2 SYDVKM. V lost 7 bases and J 4 bases, leaving 23 bases between the germline ends. As DNA, the CDR3 is TGTGCCAGCATCCAAAGCAGCCAAACAGGGAACGGAAACACCATATATTTT. Protein product: CASIQSSQTGNGNTIYF.

J is TRBJ1-1 and V is TRBV5-1, with a weak D call TRBD1 (6 bases). V dropped 4 bases and J dropped 3 bases, with 13 bases sitting between them. The CDR3 has 14 amino acids. Germline loops: CDR1 SGHRS, CDR2 YFSETQ. The CDR3 DNA sequence: TGCGCCAGCAGCCCGCAGGGGTCGCACACTGAAGCTTTCTTT. Amino acid sequence: CASSPQGSHTEAFF.

This chain joins TRBV7-6 and TRBJ1-4; D perhaps matches TRBD1 (5 bases). This CDR3 has 14 residues. Germline assignment: CDR1 SGHVS and CDR2 FNYEAQ. The germline V and J ends were trimmed by 5 bases and 8 bases, with 15 bases remaining between them. CDR3 region: CASSLRSGNEKLFF. CDR3 DNA sequence: TGTGCCAGCAGCCTGAGGTCAGGGAACGAAAAACTGTTTTTT.

This clone was found a few times. V usage is TRBV9 and J usage is TRBJ2-1; unclear D gene. CDR1 is SGDLS and CDR2 is YYNGEE in the germline V gene. The germline V and J ends were trimmed by 2 bases and 0 bases, with 9 bases remaining between them. The CDR3 is 15 amino acids. CDR3 coding DNA: TGTGCCAGCAGCGTGTCGCCGAGCTCCTACAATGAGCAGTTCTTC. It encodes CASSVSPSSYNEQFF.

This clone was observed a single time. The chain joins TRBV10-3 to TRBJ1-1, with TRBD1 matching over 7 bases. The V gene end was trimmed by 6 bases and the J gene end by 1 base; junction bases not matched to a gene: 5. CDR3 length equals 14 residues. The germline gives CDR1 ENHRY, CDR2 SYGVKD. The CDR3 here is CAIRQQGGNTEAFF. The CDR3 DNA follows: TGTGCCATCAGACAGCAGGGGGGGAACACTGAAGCTTTCTTT.

A remark on this clone: A junction end diverges from the germline sequence, so it may reflect a read error. The chain couples TRBV4-2 to TRBJ2-5; D tentatively fits TRBD1 or TRBD2 (5 bases each). This CDR3 has 15 amino acids. The germline gives CDR1 LGHNA, CDR2 YNFKEQ. CDR3 nucleotides: TGTGCCAGCAGCCAAGGCGTAGGGACCGCGGAGACTCAGTACTTC. It translates to CASSQGVGTAETQYF.

The chain recombines TRBV5-1 with TRBJ2-3, with 10 bases aligning to TRBD2. The ends lost 2 bases at V and 0 bases at J; junction bases unmatched: 3. This CDR3 comprises 16 residues. CDR1 and CDR2 (germline): SGHRS, YFSETQ. CDR3 amino acids: CASSFLTSGSTDTQYF. The CDR3 bases are TGCGCCAGCAGCTTCCTGACTAGCGGGAGCACAGATACGCAGTATTTT.

The chain uses TRBV7-9 and TRBJ1-3, with D possibly being TRBD1 (6 bases). V lost 3 bases, J lost 3 bases, and 6 bases lay in between. In germline, CDR1 is SEHNR, CDR2 FQNEAQ (reference sequence). The CDR3 consists of 13 residues. The CDR3 DNA sequence: TGTGCCAGCAGCTTGGACAGTGGAAACACCATATATTTT. It specifies CASSLDSGNTIYF.

This clone was seen more than once but under ten times. The chain joins TRBV19 to TRBJ1-5; no definite D call. Germline CDR1 reads LNHDA; CDR2 reads SQIVND (reference sequence). The CDR3 is 13 amino acids. V dropped 4 bases and J dropped 4 bases, with 8 bases sitting between them. In DNA, the CDR3 is TGTGCCAGTAGTACGACGGAGAATCAGCCCCAGCATTTT. Its translation is CASSTTENQPQHF.

The chain is built from TRBV7-3 and TRBJ2-1; TRBD2 aligns across 8 bases. Germline V gene sequence: CDR1 SGHTA, CDR2 FQGTGA. The CDR3 covers 15 residues. V was pared by 1 base and J by 8 bases, with 7 bases of the junction left unmatched. CDR3 nucleotides: TGTGCCAGCAGCTTAAACCCCCGAGCGGGAGATGAGCAGTTCTTC. Protein product: CASSLNPRAGDEQFF.

This chain uses TRBV19 with TRBJ1-1, with TRBD1 identical over 7 bases. With 5 bases clipped from V and 1 base from J, the junction kept 4 bases outside the gene matches. CDR1 is LNHDA, CDR2 SQIVND, per germline (reference sequence). This CDR3 contains 14 residues. CDR3 residues: CASSSDRWNTEAFF. The CDR3 DNA sequence: TGTGCCAGTAGTTCGGACAGGTGGAACACTGAAGCTTTCTTT.

The chain couples TRBV29-1 to TRBJ2-3, with a tentative D call TRBD2 (5 bases). The germline V gene encodes CDR1 SQVTM and CDR2 ANQGSEA. The CDR3 has 13 amino acids. V was cut by 7 bases and J by 5 bases, with 16 bases left in between. The DNA for the CDR3 is TGCAGCGGTAGCCGGGGTCCGGAAGATACGCAGTATTTT. Translation gives CSGSRGPEDTQYF.

A few counts support this clone. The chain carries TRBV7-2 and TRBJ1-1, with D hard to call. With 2 bases removed from V and 3 bases from J, the gap between germline ends came to 10 bases. Germline V gene sequence: CDR1 SGHTA, CDR2 FQGNSA. This CDR3 has 14 residues. CDR3: CASSLRLRDTEAFF. The DNA for the CDR3 is TGTGCCAGCAGCTTAAGGTTACGGGACACTGAAGCTTTCTTT.

The chain links TRBV2 to TRBJ2-3, with 13 nucleotides matching TRBD2. The ends lost 6 bases at V and 2 bases at J; junction bases unmatched: 11. The germline CDR1 and CDR2 sequences are SNHLY and FYNNEI. The CDR3 runs to 18 residues. The CDR3 region has the DNA TGTGCCAGCAGGGGGGGACTAGCGGGACCGCGGCACACAGATACGCAGTATTTT. As protein: CASRGGLAGPRHTDTQYF.

J is TRBJ1-5 and V is TRBV28; no firm D call. This CDR3 contains 16 residues. Germline V gene lookup returns CDR1 MDHEN and CDR2 SYDVKM. Between the trimmed V and J ends, which lost 3 bases and 4 bases, there was a span of 16 bases. This chain's CDR3 is CASSFLLGRGNQPQHF. CDR3 DNA: TGTGCCAGCAGTTTTCTCCTGGGTCGAGGTAATCAGCCCCAGCATTTT.

This clone occurred once. The chain is built from TRBV28 and TRBJ1-4, with D perhaps matching TRBD1 (6 bases). CDR1 is MDHEN and CDR2 is SYDVKM in the germline V gene. V lost 4 bases and J 6 bases, leaving 12 bases between the germline ends. CDR3 length: 14 amino acids. The CDR3 region has the DNA TGTGCCAGCAGTTACAGGGTTGGAGATGAAAAACTGTTTTTT. Translation gives CASSYRVGDEKLFF.